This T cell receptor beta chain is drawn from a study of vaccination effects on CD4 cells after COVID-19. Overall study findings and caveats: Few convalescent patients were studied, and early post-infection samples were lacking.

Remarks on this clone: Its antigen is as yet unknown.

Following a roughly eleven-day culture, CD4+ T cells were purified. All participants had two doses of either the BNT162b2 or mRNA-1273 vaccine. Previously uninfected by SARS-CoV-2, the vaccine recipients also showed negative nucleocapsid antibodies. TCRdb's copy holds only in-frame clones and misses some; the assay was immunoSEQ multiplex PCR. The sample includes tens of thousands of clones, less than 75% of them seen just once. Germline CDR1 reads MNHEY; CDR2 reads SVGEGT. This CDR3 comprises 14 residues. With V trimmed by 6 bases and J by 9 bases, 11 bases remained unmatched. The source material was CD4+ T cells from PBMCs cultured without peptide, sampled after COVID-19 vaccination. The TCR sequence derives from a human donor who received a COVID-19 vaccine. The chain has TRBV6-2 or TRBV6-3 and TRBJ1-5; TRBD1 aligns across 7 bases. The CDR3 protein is CASSPGTAYPPQHF. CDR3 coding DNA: TGTGCCAGCAGCCCCGGGACAGCGTATCCGCCCCAGCATTTT.